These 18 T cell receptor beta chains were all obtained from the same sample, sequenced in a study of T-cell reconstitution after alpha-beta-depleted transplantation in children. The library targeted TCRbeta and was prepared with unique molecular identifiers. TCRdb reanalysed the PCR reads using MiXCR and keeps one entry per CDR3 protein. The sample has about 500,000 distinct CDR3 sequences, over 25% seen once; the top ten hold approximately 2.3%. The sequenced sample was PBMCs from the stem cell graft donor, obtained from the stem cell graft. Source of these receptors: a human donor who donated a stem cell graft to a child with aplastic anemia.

The CDR3 loop is CASSTFQGGQETQYF. Here the CDR3 DNA reads TGTGCCAGCAGCACATTCCAGGGTGGGCAAGAGACCCAGTACTTC. The chain joins TRBV9 to TRBJ2-5; possible D gene TRBD1, 5 bases. The CDR3 has 15 residues. Germline CDR1 SGDLS, CDR2 YYNGEE. Deletions cut 4 bases from V and 2 bases from J, with 15 bases between.

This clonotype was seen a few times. The CDR3 sequence is CSVYRRGLGTDTQYF. In nucleotides, the CDR3 is TGCAGCGTGTACAGAAGGGGGCTGGGCACAGATACGCAGTATTTT. The chain uses TRBV29-1 and TRBJ2-3; TRBD1 agrees at 7 bases. CDR1 is SQVTM, CDR2 ANQGSEA, per germline. The V segment lost 6 bases and the J segment 1 base; nucleotides outside the gene matches: 10. The CDR3 is 15 residues long.

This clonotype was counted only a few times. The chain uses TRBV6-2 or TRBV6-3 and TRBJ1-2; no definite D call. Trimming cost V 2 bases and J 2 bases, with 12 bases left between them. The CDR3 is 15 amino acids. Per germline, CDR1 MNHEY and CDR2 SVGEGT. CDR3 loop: CASSYHSDGNYGYTF. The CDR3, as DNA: TGTGCCAGCAGTTACCATTCCGACGGGAACTATGGCTACACCTTC.

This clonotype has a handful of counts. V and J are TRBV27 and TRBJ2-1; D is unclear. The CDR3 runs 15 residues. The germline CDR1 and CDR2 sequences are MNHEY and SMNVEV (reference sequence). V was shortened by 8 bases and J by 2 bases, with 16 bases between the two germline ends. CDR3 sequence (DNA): TGTGCCAGCCGCCCCGCAGGCTTCCCCTACAATGAGCAGTTCTTC. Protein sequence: CASRPAGFPYNEQFF.

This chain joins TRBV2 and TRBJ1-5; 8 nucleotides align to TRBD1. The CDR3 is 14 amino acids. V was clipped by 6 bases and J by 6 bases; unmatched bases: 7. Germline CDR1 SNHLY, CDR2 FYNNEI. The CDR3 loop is CASSRTGRSQPQHF. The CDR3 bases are TGTGCCAGCAGCCGGACAGGGAGGTCTCAGCCCCAGCATTTT.

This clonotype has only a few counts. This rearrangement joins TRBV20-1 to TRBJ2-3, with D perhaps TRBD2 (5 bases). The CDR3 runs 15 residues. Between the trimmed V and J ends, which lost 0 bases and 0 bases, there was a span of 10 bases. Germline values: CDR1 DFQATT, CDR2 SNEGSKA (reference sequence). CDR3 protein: CSARDGGTSTDTQYF. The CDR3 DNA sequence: TGCAGTGCTAGAGACGGAGGAACTAGCACAGATACGCAGTATTTT.

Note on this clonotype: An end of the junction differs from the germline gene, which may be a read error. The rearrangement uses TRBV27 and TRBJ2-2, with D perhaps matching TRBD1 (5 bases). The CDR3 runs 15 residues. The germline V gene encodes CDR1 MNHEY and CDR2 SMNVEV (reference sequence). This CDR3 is CTSSLFRANTGELFF. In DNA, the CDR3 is TGTACCAGCAGTTTATTCAGGGCGAACACCGGGGAGCTGTTTTTT.

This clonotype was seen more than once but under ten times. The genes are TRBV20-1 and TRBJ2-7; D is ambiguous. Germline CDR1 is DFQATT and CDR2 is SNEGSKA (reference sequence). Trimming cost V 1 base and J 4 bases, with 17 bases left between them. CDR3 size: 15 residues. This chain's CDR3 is CSARGAGRTFYEQYF. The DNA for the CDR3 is TGCAGTGCTAGAGGAGCAGGCCGAACTTTTTACGAGCAGTACTTC.

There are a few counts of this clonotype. The CDR3 protein is CASSLGGDEQYF. CDR3 DNA: TGTGCCAGCAGCTTGGGCGGAGACGAGCAGTACTTC. The chain uses TRBV7-9 and TRBJ2-7; no definite D call. The CDR3 has 12 amino acids. Germline values: CDR1 SEHNR, CDR2 FQNEAQ (reference sequence). Trimming removed 3 bases from V and 5 bases from J, with 8 bases in between. Variable domain in full (rest from reference TRBV7-9 and TRBJ2-7): DTGVSQNPRHKITKRGQNVTFRCDPISEHNRLYWYRQTLGQGPEFLTYFQNEAQLEKSRLLSDRFSAERPKGSFSTLEIQRTEQGDSAMYLCASSLGGDEQYFGPGTRLTVT.

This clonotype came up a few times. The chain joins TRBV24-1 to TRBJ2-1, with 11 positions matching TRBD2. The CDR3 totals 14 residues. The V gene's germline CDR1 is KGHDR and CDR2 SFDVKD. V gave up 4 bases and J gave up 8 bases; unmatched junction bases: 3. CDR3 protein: CATSEGLAGHEQFF. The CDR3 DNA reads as TGTGCCACCAGTGAAGGACTAGCGGGCCATGAGCAGTTCTTC.

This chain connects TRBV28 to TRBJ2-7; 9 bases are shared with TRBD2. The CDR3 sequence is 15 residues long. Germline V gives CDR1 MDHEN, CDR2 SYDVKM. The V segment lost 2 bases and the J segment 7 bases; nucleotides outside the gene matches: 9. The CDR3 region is CASSLPVAGAREQYF. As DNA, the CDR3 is TGTGCCAGCAGTTTACCGGTAGCGGGAGCTCGAGAGCAGTACTTC.

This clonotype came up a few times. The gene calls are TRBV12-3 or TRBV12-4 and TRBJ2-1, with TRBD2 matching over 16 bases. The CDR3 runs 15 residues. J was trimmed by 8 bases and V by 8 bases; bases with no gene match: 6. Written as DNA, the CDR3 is TGTGCCAGCGCCCCGGGACTAGCGGGAGGGCATGAGCAGTTCTTC. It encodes CASAPGLAGGHEQFF.

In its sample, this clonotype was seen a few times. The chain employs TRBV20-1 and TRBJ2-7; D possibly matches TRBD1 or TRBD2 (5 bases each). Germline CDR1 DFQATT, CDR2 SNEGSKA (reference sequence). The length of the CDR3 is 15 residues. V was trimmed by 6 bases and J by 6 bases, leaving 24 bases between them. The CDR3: CSAPLGDGLLREQYF. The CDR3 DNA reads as TGCAGTGCCCCCTTGGGGGACGGACTTCTACGCGAGCAGTACTTC.

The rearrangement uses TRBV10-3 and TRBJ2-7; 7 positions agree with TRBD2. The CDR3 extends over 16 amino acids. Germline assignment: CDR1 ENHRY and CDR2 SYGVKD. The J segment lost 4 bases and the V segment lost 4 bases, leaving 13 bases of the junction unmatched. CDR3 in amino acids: CAISGSTGTTYYEQYV. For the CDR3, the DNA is TGTGCCATCAGTGGGTCCACCGGGACTACATATTACGAGCAGTACGTC.

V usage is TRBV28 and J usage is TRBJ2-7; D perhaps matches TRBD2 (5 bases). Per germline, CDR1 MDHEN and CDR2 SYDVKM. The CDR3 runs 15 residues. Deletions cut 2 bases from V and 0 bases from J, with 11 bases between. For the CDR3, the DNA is TGTGCCAGCAGTTTAACCGGGGTGAGCTCCTACGAGCAGTACGTC. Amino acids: CASSLTGVSSYEQYV.

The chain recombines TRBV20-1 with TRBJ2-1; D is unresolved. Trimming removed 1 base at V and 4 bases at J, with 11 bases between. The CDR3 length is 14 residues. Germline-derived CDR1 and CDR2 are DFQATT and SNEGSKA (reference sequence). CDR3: CSARVWAGYNEQFF. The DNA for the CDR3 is TGCAGTGCTAGAGTATGGGCCGGGTACAATGAGCAGTTCTTC.

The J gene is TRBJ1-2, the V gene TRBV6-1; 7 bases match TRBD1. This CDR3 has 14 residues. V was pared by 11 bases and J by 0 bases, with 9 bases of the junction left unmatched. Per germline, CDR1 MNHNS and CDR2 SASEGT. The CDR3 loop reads CAGGNRGPNYGYTF. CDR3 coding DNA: TGTGCCGGGGGAAACAGGGGTCCTAACTATGGCTACACCTTC.

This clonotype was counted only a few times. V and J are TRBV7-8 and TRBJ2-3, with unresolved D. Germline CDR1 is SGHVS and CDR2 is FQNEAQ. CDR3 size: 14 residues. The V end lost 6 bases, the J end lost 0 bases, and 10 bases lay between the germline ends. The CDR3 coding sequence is TGTGCCAGCAGAAATTGGAAAAGCACAGATACGCAGTATTTT. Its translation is CASRNWKSTDTQYF.